Each of the 25 T cell receptor beta chains below was sequenced from the same sample in a study of CD8+ T cells in alopecia areata. It was cDNA, reverse transcribed from extracted RNA, that served as the sequencing template. Only in-frame clones appear in the TCRdb table, and some are missing; sequencing was by immunoSEQ multiplex PCR. The table shows around 250,000 clones, with around 67% occurring only once. The source was CD4+ T cells sorted from blood, collected at week 0. These receptors were obtained from a human donor with alopecia areata.

The V gene is TRBV6-5, the J gene TRBJ1-6; no reliable D call. V gave up 3 bases and J gave up 0 bases, with 9 bases separating them. The CDR3 loop spans 16 amino acids. Germline CDR1 MNHEY, CDR2 SVGAGI. The CDR3 is CASSYSGSSYNSPLHF. Here the CDR3 DNA reads TGTGCCAGCAGTTATTCGGGGAGCTCCTATAATTCACCCCTCCACTTT.

The chain carries TRBV9 and TRBJ1-6; 7 nucleotides line up with TRBD1. The J segment lost 4 bases and the V segment lost 4 bases, leaving 5 bases of the junction unmatched. The CDR3 length is 15 residues. Per the germline V gene, CDR1 is SGDLS and CDR2 is YYNGEE. The CDR3 here is CASSTGDGYNSPLHF. CDR3 nucleotides: TGTGCCAGCAGCACAGGGGACGGGTATAATTCACCCCTCCACTTT. The complete variable domain, with remaining parts taken from reference TRBV9 and TRBJ1-6, reads DSGVTQTPKHLITATGQRVTLRCSPRSGDLSVYWYQQSLDQGLQFLIQYYNGEERAKGNILERFSAQQFPDLHSELNLSSLELGDSALYFCASSTGDGYNSPLHFGNGTRLTVT.

The chain carries TRBV29-1 and TRBJ2-7; 7 bases are shared with TRBD1. CDR3 length: 11 amino acids. Germline V gene sequence: CDR1 SQVTM, CDR2 ANQGSEA. V shed 4 bases, J shed 12 bases, and the junction held 9 bases outside the gene matches. The CDR3 sequence is CSVGDRVWRYF. For the CDR3, the DNA is TGCAGCGTTGGAGACAGGGTTTGGCGGTACTTC.

The chain combines TRBV29-1 with TRBJ2-3; 8 bases are shared with TRBD1. The CDR3 has 14 amino acids. Germline V lookup: CDR1 SQVTM, CDR2 ANQGSEA. The V gene end was trimmed by 5 bases and the J gene end by 2 bases; junction bases not matched to a gene: 6. The CDR3 DNA sequence: TGCAGCGTTTTCGCCCAGGGGGCCACAGATACGCAGTATTTT. Amino acids: CSVFAQGATDTQYF.

V and J are TRBV7-2 and TRBJ1-2; 10 positions agree with TRBD1. Germline CDR1 is SGHTA and CDR2 is FQGNSA. V was pared by 5 bases and J by 7 bases, with 7 bases of the junction left unmatched. This CDR3 spans 14 amino acids. CDR3 region: CASSADRGRFGYTF. DNA of the CDR3: TGTGCCAGCAGCGCAGACAGGGGGCGATTTGGCTACACCTTC.

This clone was observed a handful of times. This chain links TRBV29-1 with TRBJ1-1; no definite D call. This CDR3 has 10 amino acids. Germline CDR1 SQVTM, CDR2 ANQGSEA. V was trimmed by 7 bases and J by 5 bases, leaving 8 bases between them. This CDR3 is CSGWVTEAFF. DNA for the CDR3: TGCAGCGGCTGGGTGACTGAAGCTTTCTTT.

The V and J genes are TRBV2 and TRBJ2-7; D not resolved. Germline CDR1 and CDR2: SNHLY and FYNNEI. V was shortened by 5 bases and J by 1 base, with 9 bases between the two germline ends. The CDR3 extends over 13 amino acids. For the CDR3, the DNA is TGTGCCAGCAGTCAGGACGGGTCCTACGAGCAGTACTTC. Protein sequence: CASSQDGSYEQYF. Full variable domain (remainder filled in from reference TRBV2 and TRBJ2-7): EPEVTQTPSHQVTQMGQEVILRCVPISNHLYFYWYRQILGQKVEFLVSFYNNEISEKSEIFDDQFSVERPDGSNFTLKIRSTKLEDSAMYFCASSQDGSYEQYFGPGTRLTVT.

Note on this clone: This specimen includes other DNA sequences encoding the same CDR3. The chain joins TRBV30 to TRBJ1-3, with 7 nucleotides matching TRBD1. The junction had 6 bases not matched to a gene; V was cut back by 3 bases and J by 1 base. The CDR3 extends over 15 amino acids. The germline gives CDR1 GTSNPN, CDR2 SVGIG (reference sequence). CDR3 residues: CAWSRDSGSGNTIYF. The CDR3 DNA sequence: TGTGCCTGGAGCCGGGACAGTGGTTCTGGAAACACCATATATTTT.

The V gene is TRBV18, the J gene TRBJ1-5, with unresolved D. V was pared by 3 bases and J by 5 bases, with 14 bases between. Germline CDR1 and CDR2: KGHSH and LQKENI. The CDR3 runs 15 residues. The CDR3 sequence: CASSPHQGLDQPQHF. DNA for the CDR3: TGTGCCAGCTCACCTCATCAAGGTTTGGATCAGCCCCAGCATTTT. The full variable domain, rest sourced from reference TRBV18 and TRBJ1-5, is NAGVMQNPRHLVRRRGQEARLRCSPMKGHSHVYWYRQLPEEGLKFMVYLQKENIIDESGMPKERFSAEFPKEGPSILRIQQVVRGDSAAYFCASSPHQGLDQPQHFGDGTRLSIL.

This clone was counted a single time. V usage is TRBV7-2 and J usage is TRBJ2-5, with 9 bases identical to TRBD2. Germline CDR1 SGHTA, CDR2 FQGNSA. The V segment lost 3 bases and the J segment 2 bases; nucleotides outside the gene matches: 4. The CDR3 covers 15 residues. In DNA, the CDR3 is TGTGCCAGCAGCTTTCAGCGGGGGGTACAAGAGACCCAGTACTTC. Translating it yields CASSFQRGVQETQYF.

In DNA, the CDR3 is TGTGCCAGCAGACCGACCGGAAGACAAGAGACCCAGTACTTC. This gives the protein CASRPTGRQETQYF. The chain couples TRBV7-9 to TRBJ2-5; D gene uncertain. CDR1 SEHNR and CDR2 FQNEAQ come from the germline V gene (reference sequence). The CDR3 has 14 residues. Trimming removed 6 bases from V and 2 bases from J, with 13 bases in between.

The genes are TRBV5-4 and TRBJ2-1; 9 bases fit TRBD1. V lost 0 bases to trimming and J lost 7 bases; unmatched junction nucleotides: 8. The CDR3 runs 16 residues. The germline gives CDR1 SGHNT, CDR2 YYREEE (reference sequence). The DNA for the CDR3 is TGTGCCAGCAGCTTGGCCGGACAGGGGTTGCGGAATGAGCAGTTCTTC. It codes for CASSLAGQGLRNEQFF.

V usage is TRBV30 and J usage is TRBJ1-1; D call uncertain. CDR3 size: 14 residues. Germline V gene lookup returns CDR1 GTSNPN and CDR2 SVGIG (reference sequence). The V gene lost 3 bases and the J gene lost 0 bases, with 11 bases spanning the gap. The CDR3 sequence is CAWSWTGLNTEAFF. DNA of the CDR3: TGTGCCTGGAGCTGGACCGGACTGAACACTGAAGCTTTCTTT.

To note about this clone: This sample also contains other DNA sequences that code for the same CDR3. This chain links TRBV7-2 with TRBJ2-1; tentatively, D is TRBD2 (5 bases). This CDR3 has 13 residues. V shed 5 bases and J shed 2 bases, with 7 bases lying between them. Germline V gene lookup returns CDR1 SGHTA and CDR2 FQGNSA. CDR3 loop: CASSLGAYNEQFF. CDR3 nucleotide sequence: TGTGCCAGCAGCCTCGGGGCCTACAATGAGCAGTTCTTC.

The V and J genes are TRBV7-2 and TRBJ2-4, with D perhaps TRBD1 (5 bases). Trimming removed 5 bases from V and 5 bases from J, with 10 bases in between. Germline values: CDR1 SGHTA, CDR2 FQGNSA. The CDR3 spans 13 residues. CDR3 sequence reads: CASSPGAENIQYF. The CDR3 DNA reads as TGTGCCAGCAGCCCTGGGGCTGAAAACATTCAGTACTTC.

With regard to this clone: Other DNA sequences in the same sample also yield this CDR3. This chain joins TRBV30 and TRBJ2-6; the D is unclear. The CDR3 covers 13 residues. Germline V gene sequence: CDR1 GTSNPN, CDR2 SVGIG (reference sequence). The germline V and J ends were trimmed by 3 bases and 0 bases, with 3 bases remaining between them. The CDR3 DNA follows: TGTGCCTGGAGGTTCTCTGGGGCCAACGTCCTGACTTTC. Translation gives CAWRFSGANVLTF.

The J gene is TRBJ2-3, the V gene TRBV5-6; 9 bases match TRBD2. Trimming took 5 bases from V and 1 from J; bases not matched to a gene: 5. This CDR3 comprises 15 residues. The germline gives CDR1 SGHDT, CDR2 YYEEEE. The CDR3 DNA follows: TGTGCCAGCAGTTCGGCTAGCGGGGGCACAGATACGCAGTATTTT. Encoded protein: CASSSASGGTDTQYF.

The chain employs TRBV9 and TRBJ2-1, with D hard to call. The germline CDR1 and CDR2 sequences are SGDLS and YYNGEE. This CDR3 region has 15 residues. V was cut by 4 bases and J by 0 bases, with 11 bases left in between. The CDR3 region is CASSPLRVSYNEQFF. The CDR3, as DNA: TGTGCCAGCAGCCCCCTTAGGGTCTCCTACAATGAGCAGTTCTTC.

CDR3 sequence: CASKAKKAGQPQHF. The CDR3 nucleotides read TGTGCCAGCAAGGCCAAAAAGGCAGGACAGCCCCAGCATTTT. The chain carries TRBV27 and TRBJ1-5; D ambiguous. Germline CDR1 and CDR2: MNHEY and SMNVEV (reference sequence). Trimming stripped 7 bases from V and 7 bases from J, with 17 bases between. CDR3 length equals 14 residues.

The rearrangement links TRBV6-5 to TRBJ1-5; tentatively, D is TRBD1 (6 bases). The CDR3 consists of 16 residues. Germline loops: CDR1 MNHEY, CDR2 SVGAGI. V lost 4 bases to trimming and J lost 1 base, with 14 bases between them. CDR3 nucleotides: TGTGCCAGCAGTTCGGACAGCCCTTCGAGCAATCAGCCCCAGCATTTT. It codes for CASSSDSPSSNQPQHF.

The genes are TRBV5-6 and TRBJ2-7; D might be TRBD1 (5 bases). The V end was cut by 3 bases, the J end by 1 base, with 14 bases between. This CDR3 region has 15 residues. Germline CDR1 and CDR2: SGHDT and YYEEEE. The DNA for the CDR3 is TGTGCCAGCAGCTGGACAACCGTATCGTCCTACGAGCAGTACTTC. Translating it yields CASSWTTVSSYEQYF.

This clone was recorded many times. DNA of the CDR3: TGTGCCAGCAGCTCCCACAGGGGGCTGGCTGGAAACACCATATATTTT. This sequence encodes CASSSHRGLAGNTIYF. The chain is built from TRBV7-2 and TRBJ1-3, with TRBD1 matching 9 bases. In germline, CDR1 is SGHTA, CDR2 FQGNSA. The CDR3 has 16 residues. Unmatched junction bases numbered 6, after V lost 4 bases and J lost 2 bases.

V is TRBV7-2 and J is TRBJ1-5; possibly TRBD1 for D (5 bases). CDR1 and CDR2 from the germline V gene are SGHTA and FQGNSA. Deletions cut 6 bases from V and 7 bases from J, with 16 bases between. CDR3 length: 14 residues. The CDR3 coding sequence is TGTGCCAGCAGTCCTCCAGGGAGAGAGCAGCCCCAGCATTTT. Translating gives CASSPPGREQPQHF.

J is TRBJ2-7 and V is TRBV7-2; D tentatively reads TRBD1 or TRBD2 (5 bases each). V was cut by 1 base and J by 3 bases, with 10 bases left in between. The CDR3 is 14 amino acids. From germline, CDR1 is SGHTA and CDR2 FQGNSA. Here the CDR3 DNA reads TGTGCCAGCAGCTTAGTTCAGGGAGACTACGAGCAGTACTTC. Translated, it gives CASSLVQGDYEQYF.

This sequence joins TRBV10-3 and TRBJ2-3; D assignment may be TRBD1 or TRBD2 (5 bases each). This CDR3 region has 16 residues. Germline CDR1 ENHRY, CDR2 SYGVKD. V lost 6 bases and J 2 bases, leaving 18 bases between the germline ends. The CDR3 loop reads CAISRLRGTSTDTQYF. DNA for the CDR3: TGTGCCATCAGCAGGCTCCGTGGGACCTCCACAGATACGCAGTATTTT.